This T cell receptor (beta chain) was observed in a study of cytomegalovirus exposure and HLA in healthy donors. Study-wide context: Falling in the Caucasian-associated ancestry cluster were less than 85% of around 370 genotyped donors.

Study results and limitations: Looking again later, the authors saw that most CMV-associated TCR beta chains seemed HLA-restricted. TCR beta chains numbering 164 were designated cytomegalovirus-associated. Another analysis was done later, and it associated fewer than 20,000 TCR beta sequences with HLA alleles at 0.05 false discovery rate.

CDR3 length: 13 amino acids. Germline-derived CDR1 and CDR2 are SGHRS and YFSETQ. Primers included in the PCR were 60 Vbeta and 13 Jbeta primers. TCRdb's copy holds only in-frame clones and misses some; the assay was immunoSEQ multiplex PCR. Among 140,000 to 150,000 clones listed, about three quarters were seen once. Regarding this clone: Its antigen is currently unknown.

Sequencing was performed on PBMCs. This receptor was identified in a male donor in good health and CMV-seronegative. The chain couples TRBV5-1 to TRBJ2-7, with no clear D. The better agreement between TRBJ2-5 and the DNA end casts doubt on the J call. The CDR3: CASSLGEVETQYF. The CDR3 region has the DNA TGCGCCAGCAGCTTGGGAGAGGTAGAGACCCAGTACTTC.